This T cell receptor (beta chain) derives from a study of cytomegalovirus exposure and HLA in healthy donors (dated by TCRdb to about 2017). In the study overall: The 500 to 700 repertoires of the first cohort and the approximately 130 validation repertoires were produced on the same platform, according to a later analysis. The study aimed to test whether cataloging public T cell receptors could reveal signatures of past pathogen exposure. A separate validation cohort of approximately 120 different subjects was used in addition to the 666-subject first cohort. The study combined high-throughput TCR immunosequencing, statistical association of individual TCRs with disease status, and machine learning to predict cytomegalovirus infection status.

Donors formed part of the validation cohort, which comprised 120 or so subjects and was distinct from the first cohort of under 800 subjects. On this clone itself: Its target antigen remains unknown. No much larger clonotype is one base removed from it; base qualities were not supplied.

Library preparation was by the immunoSEQ multiplex PCR assay. As for how the authors treated the data: To diagnose cytomegalovirus status from the catalog of TCR beta chain sequences, a statistical classification framework was built. Here the immuneACCESS table is served through TCRdb, limited to in-frame sequences with V and J called. Missing clones are a known gap in these copies; in checked studies unresolved V genes cover under half, and the rest lacks a known reason. V and J calls and clone size are as listed in that table; D and trimming were resolved from the DNA. The sample profile shows a few hundred thousand clones; roughly 84% of them were found once. In total, the top ten clones hold over 12% of the sample. General conclusions and limits of the study: The authors suggested that the approach could potentially be generalized to other disease states and immunological phenotypes. Cytomegalovirus status was reported to be diagnosed by the classifier with high specificity and sensitivity in both the original and validation cohorts. The study listed around 160 TCR beta chains as associated with cytomegalovirus. In vitro tests confirmed that a few of the cytomegalovirus-associated TCR beta chains recognize cytomegalovirus antigens. A later analysis lacked HLA typing for the validation cohort, so it scored co-occurrence in that cohort across all 110 or so repertoires. Across donors, most TCR sequences were observed very rarely, whereas some public TCRs were present in many individuals. Of the cluster scores, approximately 95% were above 0 in a later analysis, which found that TCRs clustered in the first cohort also tended to co-occur in the 95 to 150 validation repertoires.

The sequence was obtained from a woman under 40 in good health and CMV-seropositive. Sequencing was performed on PBMCs.

This receptor has the CDR3 CASSYDLRREQYF. Read as DNA, the sequence is TGTGCCAGCAGCTACGACCTACGGCGCGAGCAGTACTTC. The sequence is built from TRBV11-2 and TRBJ2-7, with no confident D gene call. V loses 4 bases, J loses 6 bases, and the germline ends lie 13 bases apart. The CDR3 has 13 amino acids, counting the end cysteine and phenylalanine. Only the CDR3 DNA is retained, 39 bases long and in frame from the first base. From the germline V gene, CDR1 is SGHAT and CDR2 is FQNNGV. Supplemented by the reference TRBV11-2 and TRBJ2-7 proteins around the CDR3, the complete variable domain is EAGVAQSPRYKIIEKRQSVAFWCNPISGHATLYWYQQILGQGPKLLIQFQNNGVVDDSQLPKDRFSAERLKGVDSTLKIQPAKLEDSAVYLCASSYDLRREQYFGPGTRLTVT.